These 11 T cell receptor beta chains were all obtained from the same sample, sequenced in a study of STAT3 mutations in large granular lymphocyte leukemia. Produced via immunoSEQ multiplex PCR; TCRdb's table is partial and in-frame only. The sample contains roughly 2,400 clones, approximately 55% of which appear only once. Findings of the study overall: In T-cell large granular lymphocyte leukemia, about half of patients showed multiple immunodominant subclonotypes.

No antigen is known for these receptors. The sample comprised peripheral blood mononuclear cells. These receptors were collected from a man aged 55 to 70 with T-cell large granular lymphocyte leukemia. Some clones in this sample may be carry-over from other donors' samples.

The rearrangement uses TRBV5-1 and TRBJ2-1, with 8 bases aligning to TRBD1. J lost 10 bases, V lost 0 bases, and 6 bases had no gene match. The germline V gene encodes CDR1 SGHRS and CDR2 YFSETQ. This CDR3 spans 14 amino acids. The CDR3: CASSLGQGAEEQFF. Here the CDR3 DNA reads TGCGCCAGCAGCTTGGGGCAGGGGGCGGAAGAGCAGTTCTTC.

J is TRBJ2-5 and V is TRBV18; D remains ambiguous. This CDR3 has 14 residues. V gave up 0 bases and J gave up 6 bases, with 11 bases separating them. Germline V lookup: CDR1 KGHSH, CDR2 LQKENI. This CDR3 reads CASSPPVELQTQYF. DNA of the CDR3: TGTGCCAGCTCACCACCGGTCGAGTTGCAGACCCAGTACTTC. Filled out from reference TRBV18 and TRBJ2-5, the complete variable domain reads NAGVMQNPRHLVRRRGQEARLRCSPMKGHSHVYWYRQLPEEGLKFMVYLQKENIIDESGMPKERFSAEFPKEGPSILRIQQVVRGDSAAYFCASSPPVELQTQYFGPGTRLLVL.

V gene TRBV5-1 combines with J gene TRBJ2-5, with 10 nucleotides matching TRBD1. CDR3 size: 18 residues. V was pared by 1 base and J by 5 bases, with 14 bases of the junction left unmatched. CDR1 SGHRS and CDR2 YFSETQ come from the germline V gene. The CDR3 DNA follows: TGCGCCAGCAGCTTGTCTGGGACAGGGGCGGCTGGGTCGGAGACCCAGTACTTC. Protein product: CASSLSGTGAAGSETQYF. Full variable domain (missing parts from reference TRBV5-1 and TRBJ2-5): KAGVTQTPRYLIKTRGQQVTLSCSPISGHRSVSWYQQTPGQGLQFLFEYFSETQRNKGNFPGRFSGRQFSNSRSEMNVSTLELGDSALYLCASSLSGTGAAGSETQYFGPGTRLLVL.

This chain uses TRBV30 with TRBJ2-1; possible D gene TRBD2, 5 bases. The V end lost 0 bases, the J end lost 6 bases, and 9 bases lay between the germline ends. The CDR3 has 13 residues. Germline V gene data show CDR1 as GTSNPN and CDR2 as SVGIG (reference sequence). In DNA, the CDR3 is TGTGCCTGGAGTGTACGGGGATTCAATGAGCAGTTCTTC. Translating it yields CAWSVRGFNEQFF.

The J gene is TRBJ2-7, the V gene TRBV5-6, with 7 bases lining up with TRBD1. Germline V gene data show CDR1 as SGHDT and CDR2 as YYEEEE. Germline trimming cut 4 bases from V and 5 bases from J; bases unmatched to any gene: 3. There are 12 residues in the CDR3. The CDR3 DNA is TGTGCCAGCAGCGGACAGGTGGACGAGCAGTACTTC. This gives the protein CASSGQVDEQYF.

This chain links TRBV4-3 with TRBJ1-2, with D unresolved. V dropped 1 base and J dropped 4 bases, with 10 bases sitting between them. Germline-derived CDR1 and CDR2 are LGHNA and YSLEER. This CDR3 is 14 amino acids long. Written as DNA, the CDR3 is TGCGCCAGCAGCCAAGTGCCACGGACCTATGGCTACACCTTC. Its protein product is CASSQVPRTYGYTF.

This clone turned up a few times. J is TRBJ2-7 and V is TRBV2; tentatively, D is TRBD2 (6 bases). The V gene lost 3 bases and the J gene lost 7 bases, with 19 bases spanning the gap. Germline V gene lookup returns CDR1 SNHLY and CDR2 FYNNEI. This CDR3 is 15 amino acids long. For the CDR3, the DNA is TGTGCCAGCAGTGATGTTACAGGTCCTGGGGGGGAGCAGTACTTC. It encodes CASSDVTGPGGEQYF.

V is TRBV4-2 and J is TRBJ1-2; no reliable D call. The CDR3 totals 13 residues. V gave up 1 base and J gave up 2 bases, with 5 bases separating them. Germline values: CDR1 LGHNA, CDR2 YNFKEQ. The CDR3 region is CASSQVDNYGYTF. CDR3 DNA sequence: TGTGCCAGCAGCCAAGTCGACAACTATGGCTACACCTTC.

V and J are TRBV28 and TRBJ2-7; TRBD1 agrees at 8 bases. Germline loops: CDR1 MDHEN, CDR2 SYDVKM. The CDR3 sequence is 15 residues long. J gave up 5 bases and V 5 bases, and 11 bases lay outside the gene matches. CDR3: CASSPGSGGIHEQYV. The CDR3 coding sequence is TGTGCCAGCAGTCCCGGATCAGGGGGCATCCACGAGCAGTACGTC.

V usage is TRBV30 and J usage is TRBJ2-1; possibly TRBD1 or TRBD2 for D (5 bases each). The CDR3 consists of 11 residues. Germline CDR1 reads GTSNPN; CDR2 reads SVGIG (reference sequence). Trimming removed 3 bases from V and 9 bases from J, with 9 bases in between. CDR3 DNA sequence: TGTGCCTGGAGCGAGGGGACTGAGCAGTTCTTC. Its translation: CAWSEGTEQFF. Supplemented by reference TRBV30 and TRBJ2-1, the full variable domain reads SQTIHQWPATLVQPVGSPLSLECTVEGTSNPNLYWYRQAAGRGLQLLFYSVGIGQISSEVPQNLSASRPQDRQFILSSKKLLLSDSGFYLCAWSEGTEQFFGPGTRLTVL.

The CDR3 reads CSVESGVGAAFF. CDR3 nucleotide sequence: TGCAGCGTTGAATCGGGGGTCGGGGCAGCTTTCTTT. This sequence joins TRBV29-1 and TRBJ1-1; D is possibly TRBD1 (5 bases). The V end lost 2 bases, the J end lost 10 bases, and 14 bases lay between the germline ends. CDR1 is SQVTM, CDR2 ANQGSEA, per germline. The CDR3 extends over 12 amino acids.